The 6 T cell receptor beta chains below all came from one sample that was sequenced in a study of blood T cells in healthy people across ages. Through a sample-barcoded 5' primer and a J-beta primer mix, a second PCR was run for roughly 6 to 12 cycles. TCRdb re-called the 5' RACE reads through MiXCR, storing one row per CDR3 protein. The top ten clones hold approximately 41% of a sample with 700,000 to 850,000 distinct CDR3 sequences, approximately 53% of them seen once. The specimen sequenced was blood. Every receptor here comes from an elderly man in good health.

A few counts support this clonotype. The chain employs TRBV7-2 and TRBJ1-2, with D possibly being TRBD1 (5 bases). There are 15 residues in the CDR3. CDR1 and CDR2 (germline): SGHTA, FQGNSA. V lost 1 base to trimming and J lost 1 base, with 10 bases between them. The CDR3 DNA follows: TGTGCCAGCAGCTTAGAGGCGGGGGTTAACTATGGCTACACCTTC. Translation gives CASSLEAGVNYGYTF.

CDR3 in amino acids: CASSLTRSGANVLTF. The CDR3 DNA sequence: TGTGCCAGCAGCTTAACTCGTTCTGGGGCCAACGTCCTGACTTTC. The chain joins TRBV7-3 to TRBJ2-6; the D is unclear. The CDR3 spans 15 residues. Trimming removed 0 bases from V and 1 base from J, with 4 bases in between. Germline V gives CDR1 SGHTA, CDR2 FQGTGA. Full variable domain (remainder filled in from reference TRBV7-3 and TRBJ2-6): GAGVSQTPSNKVTEKGKYVELRCDPISGHTALYWYRQSLGQGPEFLIYFQGTGAADDSGLPNDRFFAVRPEGSVSTLKIQRTERGDSAVYLCASSLTRSGANVLTFGAGSRLTVL.

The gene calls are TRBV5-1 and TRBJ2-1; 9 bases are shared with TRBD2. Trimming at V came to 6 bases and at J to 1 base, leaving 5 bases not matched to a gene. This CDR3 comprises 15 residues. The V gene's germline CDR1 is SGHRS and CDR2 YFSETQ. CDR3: CASNASGNSYNEQFF. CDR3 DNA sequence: TGCGCCAGCAATGCTAGCGGGAATTCCTACAATGAGCAGTTCTTC.

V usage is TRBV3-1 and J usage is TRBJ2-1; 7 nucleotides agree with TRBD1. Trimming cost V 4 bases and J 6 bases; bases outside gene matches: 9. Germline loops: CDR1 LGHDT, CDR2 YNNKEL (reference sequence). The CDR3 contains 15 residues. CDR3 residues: CASSPNRGAFNEQFF. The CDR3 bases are TGTGCCAGCAGCCCCAACAGGGGAGCGTTCAATGAGCAGTTCTTC.

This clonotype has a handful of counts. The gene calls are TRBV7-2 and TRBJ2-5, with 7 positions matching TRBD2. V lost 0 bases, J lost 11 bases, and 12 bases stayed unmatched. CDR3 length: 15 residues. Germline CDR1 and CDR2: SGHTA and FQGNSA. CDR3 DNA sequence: TGTGCCAGCAGCTTAGCCGGGACTACAGGTGGCGCGCAGTACTTC. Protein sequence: CASSLAGTTGGAQYF.

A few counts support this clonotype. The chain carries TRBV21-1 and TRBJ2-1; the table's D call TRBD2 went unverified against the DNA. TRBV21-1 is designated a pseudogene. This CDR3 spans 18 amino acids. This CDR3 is CASSSQLAGDRSYNEQFF. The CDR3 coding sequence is TGTGCCAGCAGCTCGCAACTAGCGGGAGATAGGTCCTACAATGAGCAGTTCTTC.